Listed here is a single TCR beta chain. The antigen is undetermined. The data stem from a study of shared clonotypes between healthy human individuals. At the level of the study: Participating donors consisted of two women and three men aged 18 to 49. Broader study findings: Among donors, clonotype sharing was expected to be affected by sequencing depth.

The repertoire was sequenced with immunoSEQ multiplex PCR; TCRdb's copy has only in-frame clones and lacks some. Of fewer than 650,000 clones detected, about 82% appear once; the ten largest clones hold 10% to 15%. Per the germline V gene, CDR1 is MNHNS and CDR2 is SASEGT. The CDR3 has 14 amino acids. The V segment lost 5 bases and the J segment 4 bases; nucleotides outside the gene matches: 5. This sequence joins TRBV6-1 and TRBJ2-3; 8 nucleotides line up with TRBD2. The receptor was derived from a middle-aged woman in good health. Some clones in this sample may be carry-over from other donors' samples. Sequenced material: PBMCs. CDR3 loop: CASSFSGTADTQYF. The CDR3 DNA reads TGTGCCAGCAGTTTTAGCGGGACTGCAGATACGCAGTATTTT.